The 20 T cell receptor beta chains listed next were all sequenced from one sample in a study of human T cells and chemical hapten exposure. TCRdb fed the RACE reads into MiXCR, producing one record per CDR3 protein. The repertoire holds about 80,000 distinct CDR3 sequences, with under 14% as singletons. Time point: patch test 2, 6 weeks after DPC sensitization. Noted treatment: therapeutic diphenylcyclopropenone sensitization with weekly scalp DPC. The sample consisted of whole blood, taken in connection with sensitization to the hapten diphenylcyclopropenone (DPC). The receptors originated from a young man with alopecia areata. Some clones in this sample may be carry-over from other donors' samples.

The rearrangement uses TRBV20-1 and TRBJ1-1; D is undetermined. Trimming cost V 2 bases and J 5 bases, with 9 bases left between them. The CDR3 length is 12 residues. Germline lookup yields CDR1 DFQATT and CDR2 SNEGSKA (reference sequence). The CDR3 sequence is CSARWGGTEAFF. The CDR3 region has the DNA TGCAGTGCTAGATGGGGTGGTACTGAAGCTTTCTTT.

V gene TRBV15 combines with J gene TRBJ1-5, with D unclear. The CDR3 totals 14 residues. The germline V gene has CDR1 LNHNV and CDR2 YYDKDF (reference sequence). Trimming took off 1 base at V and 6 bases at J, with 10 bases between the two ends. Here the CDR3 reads CATSRGRSSQPQHF. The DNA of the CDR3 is TGTGCCACCAGCAGAGGGCGGTCAAGTCAGCCCCAGCATTTT.

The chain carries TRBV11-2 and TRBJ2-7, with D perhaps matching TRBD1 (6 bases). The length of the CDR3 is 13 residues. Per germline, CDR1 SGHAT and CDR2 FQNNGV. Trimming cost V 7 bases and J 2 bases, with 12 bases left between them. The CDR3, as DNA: TGTGCCAGCAAACTGACAGGAGCCTACGAGCAGTACGTC. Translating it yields CASKLTGAYEQYV.

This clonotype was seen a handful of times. The CDR3 DNA follows: TGTGCCAGCACTCGCCATGAGACACTTGGCTACACCTTC. Amino acids: CASTRHETLGYTF. The rearrangement joins TRBV6-6 to TRBJ1-2; D not certain. V was trimmed by 7 bases and J by 7 bases, leaving 16 bases between them. In germline, CDR1 is MNHNY, CDR2 SVGAGI (reference sequence). The CDR3 consists of 13 residues.

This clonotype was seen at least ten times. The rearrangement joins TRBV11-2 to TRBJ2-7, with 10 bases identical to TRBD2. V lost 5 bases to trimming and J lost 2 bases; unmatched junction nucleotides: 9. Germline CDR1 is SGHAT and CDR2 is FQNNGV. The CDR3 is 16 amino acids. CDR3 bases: TGTGCCAGCAGCCATCATCTAGCGGGGGTTACCTACGAGCAGTACGTC. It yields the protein CASSHHLAGVTYEQYV.

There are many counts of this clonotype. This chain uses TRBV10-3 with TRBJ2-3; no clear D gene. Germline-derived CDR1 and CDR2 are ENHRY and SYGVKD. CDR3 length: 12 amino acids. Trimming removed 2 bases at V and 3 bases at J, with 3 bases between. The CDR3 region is CAISEVTDTQYF. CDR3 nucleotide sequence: TGTGCCATCAGTGAGGTAACAGATACGCAGTATTTT.

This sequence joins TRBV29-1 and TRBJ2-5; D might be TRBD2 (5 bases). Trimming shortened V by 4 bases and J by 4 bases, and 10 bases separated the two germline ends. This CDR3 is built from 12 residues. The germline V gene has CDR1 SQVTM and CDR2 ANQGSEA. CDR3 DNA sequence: TGCAGCGTTGGCGGGCAAAGAGAGACCCAGTACTTC. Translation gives CSVGGQRETQYF.

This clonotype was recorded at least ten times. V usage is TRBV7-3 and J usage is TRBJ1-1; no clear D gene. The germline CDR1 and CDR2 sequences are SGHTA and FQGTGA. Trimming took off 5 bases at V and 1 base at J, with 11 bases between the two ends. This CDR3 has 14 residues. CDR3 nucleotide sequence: TGTGCCAGCAGCCCAGGTTTCGGGAACACTGAAGCTTTCTTT. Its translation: CASSPGFGNTEAFF.

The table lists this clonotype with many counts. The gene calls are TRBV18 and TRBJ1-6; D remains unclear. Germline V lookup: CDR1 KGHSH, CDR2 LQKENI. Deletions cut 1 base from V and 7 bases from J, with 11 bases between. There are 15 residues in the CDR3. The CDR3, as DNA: TGTGCCAGCTCACCACTTGAGTTTAGGAATTCACCCCTCCACTTT. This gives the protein CASSPLEFRNSPLHF. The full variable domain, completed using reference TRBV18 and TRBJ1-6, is NAGVMQNPRHLVRRRGQEARLRCSPMKGHSHVYWYRQLPEEGLKFMVYLQKENIIDESGMPKERFSAEFPKEGPSILRIQQVVRGDSAAYFCASSPLEFRNSPLHFGNGTRLTVT.

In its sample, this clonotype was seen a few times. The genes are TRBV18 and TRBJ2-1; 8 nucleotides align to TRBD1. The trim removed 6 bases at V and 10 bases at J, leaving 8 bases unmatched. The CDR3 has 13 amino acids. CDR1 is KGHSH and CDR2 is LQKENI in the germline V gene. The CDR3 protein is CASSNSDREEQFF. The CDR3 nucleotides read TGTGCCAGCTCTAACTCGGACAGGGAAGAGCAGTTCTTC.

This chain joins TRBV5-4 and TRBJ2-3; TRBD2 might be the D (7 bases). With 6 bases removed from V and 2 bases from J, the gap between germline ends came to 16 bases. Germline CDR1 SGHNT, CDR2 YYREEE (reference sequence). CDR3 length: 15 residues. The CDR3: CASNLGGGVTDTQYF. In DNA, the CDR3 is TGTGCCAGCAACCTGGGGGGGGGCGTCACAGATACGCAGTATTTT.

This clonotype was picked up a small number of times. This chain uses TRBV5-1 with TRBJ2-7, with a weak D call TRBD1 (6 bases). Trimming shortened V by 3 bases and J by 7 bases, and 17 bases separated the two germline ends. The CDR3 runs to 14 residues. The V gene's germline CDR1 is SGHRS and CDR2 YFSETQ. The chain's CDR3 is CASSWTRQGMEQYV. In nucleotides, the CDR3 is TGCGCCAGCAGCTGGACCCGCCAGGGGATGGAGCAGTACGTC.

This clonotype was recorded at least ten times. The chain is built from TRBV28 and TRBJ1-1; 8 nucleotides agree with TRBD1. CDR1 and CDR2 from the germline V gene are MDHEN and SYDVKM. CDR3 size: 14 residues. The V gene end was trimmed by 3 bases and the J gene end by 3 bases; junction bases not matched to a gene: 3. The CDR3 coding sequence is TGTGCCAGCAGTTTGACAGGGGACTACACTGAAGCTTTCTTT. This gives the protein CASSLTGDYTEAFF.

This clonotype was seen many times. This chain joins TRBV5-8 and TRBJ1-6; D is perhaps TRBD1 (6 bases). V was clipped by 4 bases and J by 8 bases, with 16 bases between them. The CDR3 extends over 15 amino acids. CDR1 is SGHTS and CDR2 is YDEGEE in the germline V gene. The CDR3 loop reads CASSPYGGLYSPLHF. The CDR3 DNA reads TGTGCCAGCAGCCCCTACGGGGGGCTTTATTCACCCCTCCACTTT.

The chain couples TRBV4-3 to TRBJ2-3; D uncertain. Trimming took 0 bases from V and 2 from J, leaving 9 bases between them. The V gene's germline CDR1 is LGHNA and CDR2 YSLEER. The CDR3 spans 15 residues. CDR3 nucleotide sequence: TGCGCCAGCAGCCAAGATCCTTTATTCACAGATACGCAGTATTTT. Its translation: CASSQDPLFTDTQYF.

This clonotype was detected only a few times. The CDR3 region is CASGSVPTDTQYF. In DNA, the CDR3 is TGTGCTAGTGGTTCAGTGCCCACAGATACGCAGTATTTT. This chain uses TRBV12-5 with TRBJ2-3; D is ambiguous. The V end lost 4 bases, the J end lost 2 bases, and 7 bases lay between the germline ends. There are 13 residues in the CDR3. Germline V gives CDR1 LGHNT, CDR2 FRNRAP.

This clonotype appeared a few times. This CDR3 reads CASSLRFGGAGQETQYF. Here the CDR3 DNA reads TGTGCCAGCAGCTTAAGGTTTGGGGGCGCGGGCCAAGAGACCCAGTACTTC. The gene calls are TRBV7-8 and TRBJ2-5, with D possibly TRBD1 on 6 matching bases. The V end lost 2 bases, the J end lost 1 base, and 17 bases lay between the germline ends. Germline CDR1 reads SGHVS; CDR2 reads FQNEAQ. This CDR3 has 17 residues. Complete variable domain (other parts from reference TRBV7-8 and TRBJ2-5): GAGVSQSPRYKVAKRGQDVALRCDPISGHVSLFWYQQALGQGPEFLTYFQNEAQLDKSGLPSDRFFAERPEGSVSTLKIQRTQQEDSAVYLCASSLRFGGAGQETQYFGPGTRLLVL.

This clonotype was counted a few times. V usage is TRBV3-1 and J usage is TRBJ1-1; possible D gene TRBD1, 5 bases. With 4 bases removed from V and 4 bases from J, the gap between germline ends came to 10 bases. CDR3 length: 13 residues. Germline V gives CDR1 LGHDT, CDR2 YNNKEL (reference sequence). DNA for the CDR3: TGTGCCAGCAGCCTTACAGGTCTCACTGAAGCTTTCTTT. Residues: CASSLTGLTEAFF.

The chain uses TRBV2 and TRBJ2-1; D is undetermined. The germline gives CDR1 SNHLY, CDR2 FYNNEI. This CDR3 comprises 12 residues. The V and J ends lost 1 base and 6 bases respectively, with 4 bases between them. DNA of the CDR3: TGTGCCAGCAGTGAAGAGTTCAATGAGCAGTTCTTC. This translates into CASSEEFNEQFF. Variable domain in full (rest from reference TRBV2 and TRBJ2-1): EPEVTQTPSHQVTQMGQEVILRCVPISNHLYFYWYRQILGQKVEFLVSFYNNEISEKSEIFDDQFSVERPDGSNFTLKIRSTKLEDSAMYFCASSEEFNEQFFGPGTRLTVL.

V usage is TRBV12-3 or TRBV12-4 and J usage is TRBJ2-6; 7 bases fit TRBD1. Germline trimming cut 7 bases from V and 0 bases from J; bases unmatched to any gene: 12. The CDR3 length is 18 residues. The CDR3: CASKPMTGLISGANVLTF. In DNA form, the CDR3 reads TGTGCCAGCAAACCGATGACAGGGCTGATCTCTGGGGCCAACGTCCTGACTTTC.